This T cell receptor (beta chain) was captured in a study of blood T cell repertoires in COVID-19. The CDR3 sequence is 16 residues long. The V and J ends lost 1 base and 0 bases respectively, with 11 bases between them. CDR1 and CDR2 (germline): SGHRS, YFSETQ. Only in-frame clones appear in the TCRdb table, and some are missing; sequencing was by immunoSEQ multiplex PCR. The table includes 270,000 or so clones, approximately 87% detected once. The chain is built from TRBV5-1 and TRBJ2-1; D is possibly TRBD1 (6 bases). Sequencing was done on a sample of peripheral blood. The sequence was collected from a woman aged 25 to 39 with COVID-19, enrolled during active disease. CDR3 amino acids: CASSLSGVNSYNEQFF. The CDR3, as DNA: TGCGCCAGCAGCTTGTCAGGGGTTAACTCCTACAATGAGCAGTTCTTC.